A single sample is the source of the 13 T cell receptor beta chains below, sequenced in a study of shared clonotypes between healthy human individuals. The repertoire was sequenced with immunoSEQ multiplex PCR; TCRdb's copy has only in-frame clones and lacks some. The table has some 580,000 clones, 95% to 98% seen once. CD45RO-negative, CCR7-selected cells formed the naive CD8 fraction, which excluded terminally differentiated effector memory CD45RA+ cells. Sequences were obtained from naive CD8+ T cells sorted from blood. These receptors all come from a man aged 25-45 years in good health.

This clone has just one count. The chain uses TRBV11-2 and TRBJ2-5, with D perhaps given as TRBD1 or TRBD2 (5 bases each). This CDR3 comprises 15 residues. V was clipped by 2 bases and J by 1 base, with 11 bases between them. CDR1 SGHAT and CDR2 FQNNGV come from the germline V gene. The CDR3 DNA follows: TGTGCCAGCAGCTTACGTTATGGGGGCCAAGAGACCCAGTACTTC. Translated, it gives CASSLRYGGQETQYF. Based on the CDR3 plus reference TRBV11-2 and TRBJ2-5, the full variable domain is EAGVAQSPRYKIIEKRQSVAFWCNPISGHATLYWYQQILGQGPKLLIQFQNNGVVDDSQLPKDRFSAERLKGVDSTLKIQPAKLEDSAVYLCASSLRYGGQETQYFGPGTRLLVL.

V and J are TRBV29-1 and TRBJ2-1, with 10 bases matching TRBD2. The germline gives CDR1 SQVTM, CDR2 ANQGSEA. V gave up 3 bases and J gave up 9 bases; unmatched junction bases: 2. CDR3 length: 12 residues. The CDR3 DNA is TGCAGCGTTGACGTAGCGGGAGGTGAGCAGTTCTTC. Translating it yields CSVDVAGGEQFF.

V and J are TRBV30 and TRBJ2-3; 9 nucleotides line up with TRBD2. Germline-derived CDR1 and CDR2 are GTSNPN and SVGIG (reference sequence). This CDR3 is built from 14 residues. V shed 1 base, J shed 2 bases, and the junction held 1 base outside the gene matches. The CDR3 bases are TGTGCCTGGAGTGGCGGGAGGGTCACAGATACGCAGTATTTT. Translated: CAWSGGRVTDTQYF.

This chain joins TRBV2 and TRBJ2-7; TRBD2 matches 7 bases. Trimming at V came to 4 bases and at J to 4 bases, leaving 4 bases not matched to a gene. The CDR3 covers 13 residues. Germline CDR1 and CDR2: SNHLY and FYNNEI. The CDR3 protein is CASSVRGEYEQYF. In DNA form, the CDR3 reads TGTGCCAGCAGTGTTCGGGGGGAGTACGAGCAGTACTTC.

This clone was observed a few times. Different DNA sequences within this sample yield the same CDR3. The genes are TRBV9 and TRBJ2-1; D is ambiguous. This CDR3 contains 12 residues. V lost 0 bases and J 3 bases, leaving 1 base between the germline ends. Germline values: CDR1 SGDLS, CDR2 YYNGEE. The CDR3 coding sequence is TGTGCCAGCAGCGTAGACTACAATGAGCAGTTCTTC. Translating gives CASSVDYNEQFF.

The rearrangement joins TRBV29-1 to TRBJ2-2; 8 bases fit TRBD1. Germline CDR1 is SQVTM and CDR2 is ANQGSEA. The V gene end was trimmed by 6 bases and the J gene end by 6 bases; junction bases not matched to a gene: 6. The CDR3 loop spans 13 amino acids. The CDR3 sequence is CSVGPDRAGELFF. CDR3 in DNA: TGCAGCGTGGGCCCGGACAGGGCCGGGGAGCTGTTTTTT.

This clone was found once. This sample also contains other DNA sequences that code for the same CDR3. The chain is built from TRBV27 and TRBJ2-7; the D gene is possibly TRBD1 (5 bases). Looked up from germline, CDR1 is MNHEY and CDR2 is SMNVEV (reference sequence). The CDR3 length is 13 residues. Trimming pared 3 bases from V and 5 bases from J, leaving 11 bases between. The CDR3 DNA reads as TGTGCCAGCAGTTTCACAGGCGGCGACGAGCAGTACTTC. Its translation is CASSFTGGDEQYF.

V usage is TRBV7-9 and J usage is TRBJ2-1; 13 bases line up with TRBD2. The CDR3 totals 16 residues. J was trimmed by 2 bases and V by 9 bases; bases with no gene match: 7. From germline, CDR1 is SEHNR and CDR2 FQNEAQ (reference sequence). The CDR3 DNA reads TGTGCCAGTAGCCGGACTAGCGGGAGAACCTACAATGAGCAGTTCTTC. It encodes CASSRTSGRTYNEQFF.

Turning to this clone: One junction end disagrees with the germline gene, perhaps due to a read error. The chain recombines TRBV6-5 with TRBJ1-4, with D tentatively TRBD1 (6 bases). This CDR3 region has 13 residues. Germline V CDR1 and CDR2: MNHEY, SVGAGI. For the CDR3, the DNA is TGTGTCAGCACCACAGGGATTAATGAAAAACTGTTTTTT. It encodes CVSTTGINEKLFF.

CDR3 in amino acids: CASSLSLRTYEQYF. The CDR3 region has the DNA TGTGCCAGCAGCCTAAGTCTGAGGACCTACGAGCAGTACTTC. The V gene is TRBV28, the J gene TRBJ2-7; D unresolved. Germline V CDR1 and CDR2: MDHEN, SYDVKM. V was cut by 6 bases and J by 2 bases, with 14 bases left in between. This CDR3 contains 14 residues. Complete variable domain (other parts from reference TRBV28 and TRBJ2-7): DVKVTQSSRYLVKRTGEKVFLECVQDMDHENMFWYRQDPGLGLRLIYFSYDVKMKEKGDIPEGYSVSREKKERFSLILESASTNQTSMYLCASSLSLRTYEQYFGPGTRLTVT.

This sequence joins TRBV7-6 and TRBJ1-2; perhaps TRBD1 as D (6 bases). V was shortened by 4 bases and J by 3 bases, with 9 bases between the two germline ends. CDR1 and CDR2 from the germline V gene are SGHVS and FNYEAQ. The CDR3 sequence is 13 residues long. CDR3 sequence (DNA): TGTGCCAGCAGCTCGTCAGGGGACTATGGCTACACCTTC. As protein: CASSSSGDYGYTF.

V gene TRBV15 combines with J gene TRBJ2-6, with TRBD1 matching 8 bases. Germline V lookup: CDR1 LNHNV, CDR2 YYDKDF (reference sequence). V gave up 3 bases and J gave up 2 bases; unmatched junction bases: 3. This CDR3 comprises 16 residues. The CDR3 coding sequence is TGTGCCACCAGCAGGGACAGGGCAGCTGGGGCCAACGTCCTGACTTTC. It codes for CATSRDRAAGANVLTF.

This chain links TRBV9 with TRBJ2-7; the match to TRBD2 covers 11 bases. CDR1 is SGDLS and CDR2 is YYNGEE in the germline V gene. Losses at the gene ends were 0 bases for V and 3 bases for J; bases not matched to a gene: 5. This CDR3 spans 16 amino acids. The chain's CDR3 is CASSVGGLAGRYEQYF. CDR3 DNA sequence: TGTGCCAGCAGCGTAGGCGGACTAGCGGGCCGCTACGAGCAGTACTTC. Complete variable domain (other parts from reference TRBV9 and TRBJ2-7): DSGVTQTPKHLITATGQRVTLRCSPRSGDLSVYWYQQSLDQGLQFLIQYYNGEERAKGNILERFSAQQFPDLHSELNLSSLELGDSALYFCASSVGGLAGRYEQYFGPGTRLTVT.